This passage covers 10 T cell receptor beta chains from one sample sequenced in a study of T-cell reconstitution after alpha-beta-depleted transplantation in children. Preparing the TCRbeta library involved the use of unique molecular identifiers. TCRdb re-derived calls from the PCR reads in MiXCR, one entry per CDR3 protein. The top ten clones hold roughly 13% of a sample with more than 150,000 distinct CDR3 sequences, 13% to 15% of them seen once. Sequences were derived from PBMCs from the stem cell graft donor, sampled from the stem cell graft. The receptor source for this set is a human donor who donated a stem cell graft to a child with acute lymphoblastic leukemia.

In this sample, this clonotype turned up a few times. The V call is TRBV5-1, the J call TRBJ2-3; 7 positions match TRBD2. After removal of 3 bases from V and 3 bases from J, the junction contained 7 bases not matched to a gene. CDR1 is SGHRS, CDR2 YFSETQ, per germline. The CDR3 runs to 15 residues. The DNA for the CDR3 is TGCGCCAGCAGCTCCAGAGCGGGAAAGACAGATACGCAGTATTTT. Amino acid sequence: CASSSRAGKTDTQYF.

This clonotype appeared a few times. The chain links TRBV20-1 to TRBJ1-6; D is unclear. V lost 4 bases, J lost 6 bases, and 10 bases lay in between. The CDR3 totals 13 residues. From germline, CDR1 is DFQATT and CDR2 SNEGSKA (reference sequence). CDR3 amino acids: CSAKAEFNSPLHF. The CDR3 DNA sequence: TGCAGTGCTAAAGCGGAGTTTAATTCACCCCTCCACTTT.

Ten or more counts support this clonotype. The chain uses TRBV3-1 and TRBJ2-3; tentatively, D is TRBD2 (5 bases). The CDR3 consists of 15 residues. Trimming took off 0 bases at V and 6 bases at J, with 13 bases between the two ends. Germline values: CDR1 LGHDT, CDR2 YNNKEL (reference sequence). CDR3 in DNA: TGTGCCAGCAGCCAAGAAGTGGACTTATCGGATACGCAGTATTTT. Encoded protein: CASSQEVDLSDTQYF.

This clonotype was observed a handful of times. The chain joins TRBV11-3 to TRBJ2-5; possibly TRBD2 for D (6 bases). The germline V gene has CDR1 SGHNT and CDR2 YENEEA. The CDR3 runs 15 residues. V lost 5 bases and J lost 5, with 18 bases in between. In DNA form, the CDR3 reads TGTGCCAGCAGCCTTTCCCGGGACTTGGGGGAGACCCAGTACTTC. The encoded protein is CASSLSRDLGETQYF.

Ten or more counts support this clonotype. CDR3 DNA sequence: TGTGCCAGCAGCCCTCAGGGACCTGGGTACGAGCAGTACTTC. Amino acids: CASSPQGPGYEQYF. J is TRBJ2-7 and V is TRBV12-3 or TRBV12-4, with D perhaps given as TRBD1 or TRBD2 (5 bases each). This CDR3 has 14 amino acids. With 6 bases removed from V and 4 bases from J, the gap between germline ends came to 16 bases.

This clonotype was recorded many times. The rearrangement joins TRBV29-1 to TRBJ2-3; TRBD2 matches at 10 bases. CDR1 and CDR2 from the germline V gene are SQVTM and ANQGSEA. The junction had 0 bases not matched to a gene; V was cut back by 5 bases and J by 4 bases. The CDR3 contains 12 residues. CDR3 amino acids: CSVTSGADTQYF. The CDR3 DNA follows: TGCAGCGTTACTAGCGGGGCAGATACGCAGTATTTT.

This clonotype appeared a single time. The rearrangement uses TRBV7-9 and TRBJ2-7, with a possible D match to TRBD2 (5 bases). V was shortened by 2 bases and J by 6 bases, with 11 bases between the two germline ends. From germline, CDR1 is SEHNR and CDR2 FQNEAQ (reference sequence). The CDR3 totals 13 residues. The CDR3 DNA follows: TGTGCCAGCAGCTTATTGTTGGGGAGCGAGCAGTACTTC. This gives the protein CASSLLLGSEQYF.

This clonotype has a count of ten or more. This chain connects TRBV12-3 or TRBV12-4 to TRBJ1-1, with TRBD1 matching over 7 bases. This CDR3 region has 14 residues. Trimming at V came to 8 bases and at J to 6 bases, leaving 12 bases not matched to a gene. CDR3 protein: CASARSSGGSEAFF. CDR3 DNA sequence: TGTGCCAGCGCCCGGAGCTCAGGGGGATCTGAAGCTTTCTTT.

The sample holds a few counts of this clonotype. The V and J genes are TRBV5-1 and TRBJ2-2; unclear D gene. Germline V gene lookup returns CDR1 SGHRS and CDR2 YFSETQ. Between the trimmed V and J ends, which lost 0 bases and 6 bases, there was a span of 15 bases. The CDR3 consists of 16 residues. CDR3 region: CASSLEPGSVAGELFF. The CDR3 nucleotides are TGCGCCAGCAGCTTGGAGCCGGGCAGCGTAGCCGGGGAGCTGTTTTTT.

This clonotype was seen at least ten times. The rearrangement links TRBV7-9 to TRBJ1-1, with TRBD1 matching over 8 bases. The germline V gene has CDR1 SEHNR and CDR2 FQNEAQ (reference sequence). This CDR3 region has 13 residues. Losses at the gene ends were 2 bases for V and 10 bases for J; bases not matched to a gene: 6. DNA for the CDR3: TGTGCCAGCAGCTTAATAGCCGGGACAGGAGCTTTCTTT. Its translation: CASSLIAGTGAFF.